One and the same sample provided the 23 T cell receptor beta chains below, sequenced in a study of shared clonotypes between healthy human individuals. Some clones are missing from TCRdb's copy, which holds only in-frame ones; the method was immunoSEQ multiplex PCR. This sample has 2.5 million or so clones, with around 94% found just once. Material for sequencing was naive CD4+ T cells sorted from blood. Subset specified: CD45RA+ positively selected. These TCRs come from a man younger than 35 in good health.

This clone came up a few times. Here the CDR3 DNA reads TGTGCCTGGAGTGCCTCGTGGGATCAGCCCCAGCATTTT. Translated: CAWSASWDQPQHF. The rearrangement uses TRBV30 and TRBJ1-5; D unresolved. Germline V lookup: CDR1 GTSNPN, CDR2 SVGIG (reference sequence). The CDR3 consists of 13 residues. V gave up 1 base and J gave up 5 bases, with 9 bases separating them.

The gene calls are TRBV7-2 and TRBJ1-6; 7 positions match TRBD1. CDR1 and CDR2 (germline): SGHTA, FQGNSA. V trimming: 6 bases; J trimming: 14 bases; junction bases outside the gene matches: 10. The CDR3 sequence is 13 residues long. CDR3 loop: CASSYRGGLALHF. CDR3 nucleotides: TGTGCCAGCAGTTACAGGGGAGGGTTGGCCCTCCACTTT.

The chain recombines TRBV2 with TRBJ2-2; 8 bases map to TRBD2. The V gene's germline CDR1 is SNHLY and CDR2 FYNNEI. This CDR3 region has 15 residues. V was clipped by 4 bases and J by 5 bases; unmatched bases: 6. CDR3 protein: CASSVAGGGTGELFF. In DNA, the CDR3 is TGTGCCAGCAGTGTGGCGGGAGGTGGGACCGGGGAGCTGTTTTTT.

This clone was observed a handful of times. J is TRBJ2-7 and V is TRBV5-1; TRBD2 aligns across 13 bases. The CDR3 length is 16 residues. The V segment lost 0 bases and the J segment 5 bases; nucleotides outside the gene matches: 5. Germline CDR1 and CDR2: SGHRS and YFSETQ. In nucleotides, the CDR3 is TGCGCCAGCAGCTTGGAAGGGACTAGCGGGGCAGACGAGCAGTACTTC. Translation gives CASSLEGTSGADEQYF.

The gene calls are TRBV11-2 and TRBJ2-7, with D maybe TRBD2 (6 bases). This CDR3 region has 15 residues. The V end lost 0 bases, the J end lost 6 bases, and 15 bases lay between the germline ends. Per the germline V gene, CDR1 is SGHAT and CDR2 is FQNNGV. The DNA for the CDR3 is TGTGCCAGCAGCTTAGACAGTGGAGGGTTTTTCGAGCAGTACTTC. Residues: CASSLDSGGFFEQYF.

This chain links TRBV27 with TRBJ1-2, with D uncertain. Trimming shortened V by 1 base and J by 8 bases, and 20 bases separated the two germline ends. Per germline, CDR1 MNHEY and CDR2 SMNVEV (reference sequence). The CDR3 loop spans 16 amino acids. The CDR3 DNA reads as TGTGCCAGCAGTTTATGGGGTTCCTTTAAGATGGGCGGCTACACCTTC. It translates to CASSLWGSFKMGGYTF.

The CDR3 loop is CASSSDWMNTEAFF. As DNA, the CDR3 is TGTGCCAGCAGCTCGGACTGGATGAACACTGAAGCTTTCTTT. The rearrangement links TRBV7-2 to TRBJ1-1, with D unresolved. V was cut by 4 bases and J by 0 bases, with 9 bases left in between. In germline, CDR1 is SGHTA, CDR2 FQGNSA. The CDR3 has 14 amino acids.

CDR3 in amino acids: CASSSSKGNTIYF. CDR3 nucleotide sequence: TGTGCCAGCAGTTCCTCTAAGGGGAACACCATATATTTT. The chain has TRBV6-5 and TRBJ1-3, with a tentative D call TRBD1 (5 bases). The CDR3 has 13 amino acids. CDR1 and CDR2 (germline): MNHEY, SVGAGI. Trimming took off 4 bases at V and 7 bases at J, with 11 bases between the two ends.

This clone was found once. The rearrangement uses TRBV5-6 and TRBJ1-5; D not resolved. V lost 0 bases and J 0 bases, leaving 7 bases between the germline ends. Per the germline V gene, CDR1 is SGHDT and CDR2 is YYEEEE. The CDR3 totals 15 residues. The CDR3 protein is CASSLDGISNQPQHF. The CDR3 DNA reads as TGTGCCAGCAGCTTGGACGGGATTAGCAATCAGCCCCAGCATTTT.

The chain recombines TRBV6-1 with TRBJ2-5; a possible D gene is TRBD1 (5 bases). This CDR3 is built from 15 residues. Trimming took off 4 bases at V and 2 bases at J, with 14 bases between the two ends. Germline CDR1 and CDR2: MNHNS and SASEGT. CDR3: CASSGRQLLQETQYF. CDR3 nucleotides: TGTGCCAGCAGTGGGCGACAGCTACTTCAAGAGACCCAGTACTTC.

The V and J genes are TRBV5-8 and TRBJ2-1; TRBD2 agrees at 7 bases. The J segment lost 0 bases and the V segment lost 4 bases, leaving 4 bases of the junction unmatched. Germline V gene lookup returns CDR1 SGHTS and CDR2 YDEGEE. This CDR3 has 15 residues. The CDR3 spells CASSGLADSYNEQFF. The CDR3 region has the DNA TGTGCCAGCAGCGGGCTAGCGGACTCCTACAATGAGCAGTTCTTC.

As for this clone: Other DNA sequences in the sample encode the same CDR3. The V gene is TRBV5-1, the J gene TRBJ2-1; 9 bases fit TRBD1. The CDR3 consists of 15 residues. Trimming cost V 2 bases and J 6 bases; bases outside gene matches: 6. Per germline, CDR1 SGHRS and CDR2 YFSETQ. CDR3 in DNA: TGCGCCAGCAGCTTTACAGGGGGCGCGGGCAATGAGCAGTTCTTC. Protein sequence: CASSFTGGAGNEQFF.

This clone occurred a few times. The CDR3 DNA sequence: TGCGCCAGCAGCTTGGGGACTTTTGGCAATCAGCCCCAGCATTTT. This gives the protein CASSLGTFGNQPQHF. V is TRBV5-1 and J is TRBJ1-5; no clear D gene. Between the trimmed V and J ends, which lost 0 bases and 2 bases, there was a span of 9 bases. There are 15 residues in the CDR3. CDR1 and CDR2 (germline): SGHRS, YFSETQ.

V and J are TRBV30 and TRBJ2-6; no clear D. Trimming shortened V by 2 bases and J by 4 bases, and 6 bases separated the two germline ends. The CDR3 is 13 amino acids. Germline V CDR1 and CDR2: GTSNPN, SVGIG (reference sequence). The CDR3 sequence: CAWSIGGANVLTF. The CDR3 region has the DNA TGTGCCTGGAGTATCGGGGGGGCCAACGTCCTGACTTTC.

The sample holds one count of this clone. The CDR3 here is CASSRLDTLGPDTQYF. The CDR3 nucleotides are TGTGCCAGCAGCCGACTAGACACCTTAGGCCCAGATACGCAGTATTTT. V is TRBV6-6 and J is TRBJ2-3; maybe TRBD2 (6 bases). CDR3 length: 16 amino acids. Germline lookup yields CDR1 MNHNY and CDR2 SVGAGI (reference sequence). Between the trimmed V and J ends, which lost 6 bases and 4 bases, there was a span of 20 bases.

This chain links TRBV10-1 with TRBJ2-3; D assignment may be TRBD1 or TRBD2 (7 bases each). The CDR3 extends over 14 amino acids. Germline V gene data show CDR1 as WNHNN and CDR2 as SYGVQD (reference sequence). The V end lost 6 bases, the J end lost 4 bases, and 14 bases lay between the germline ends. DNA for the CDR3: TGCGCCAGCAGCACCGGGGGGACAGCAGATACGCAGTATTTT. Its translation is CASSTGGTADTQYF.

About this clone: Other DNA sequences from this sample encode an identical CDR3 as well. CDR3 sequence reads: CAWSVSAYEQYF. The CDR3 DNA reads as TGTGCCTGGAGTGTAAGCGCGTACGAGCAGTACTTC. The chain combines TRBV30 with TRBJ2-7; D is unclear. Trimming left V 0 bases short and J 4 bases short, with 7 bases between. This CDR3 has 12 residues. Germline V gene lookup returns CDR1 GTSNPN and CDR2 SVGIG (reference sequence). Full variable domain (outside the CDR3, taken from reference TRBV30 and TRBJ2-7): SQTIHQWPATLVQPVGSPLSLECTVEGTSNPNLYWYRQAAGRGLQLLFYSVGIGQISSEVPQNLSASRPQDRQFILSSKKLLLSDSGFYLCAWSVSAYEQYFGPGTRLTVT.

The V call is TRBV28, the J call TRBJ1-4; 7 nucleotides match TRBD1. The CDR3 is 14 residues long. Germline CDR1 MDHEN, CDR2 SYDVKM. V lost 7 bases and J lost 7; bases outside the gene matches: 9. CDR3 protein: CASKVQGIFEKLFF. The CDR3 DNA sequence: TGTGCCAGCAAAGTACAGGGGATATTTGAAAAACTGTTTTTT.

This chain joins TRBV10-3 and TRBJ1-3, with TRBD1 matching 9 bases. The CDR3 has 15 residues. V lost 5 bases to trimming and J lost 2 bases; unmatched junction nucleotides: 4. Germline CDR1 reads ENHRY; CDR2 reads SYGVKD. The CDR3 protein is CAISQGQGTGNTIYF. CDR3 nucleotides: TGTGCCATCAGTCAGGGACAGGGAACTGGAAACACCATATATTTT.

The V and J genes are TRBV7-3 and TRBJ1-1; maybe TRBD1 (6 bases). The germline V gene has CDR1 SGHTA and CDR2 FQGTGA. The CDR3 has 15 amino acids. V was pared by 5 bases and J by 1 base, with 14 bases between. CDR3 sequence: CASSPWGTRNTEAFF. CDR3 coding DNA: TGTGCCAGCAGCCCCTGGGGGACAAGGAACACTGAAGCTTTCTTT.

This chain connects TRBV15 to TRBJ2-7, with TRBD1 identical over 9 bases. The CDR3 totals 15 residues. Germline V gene data show CDR1 as LNHNV and CDR2 as YYDKDF (reference sequence). V lost 0 bases to trimming and J lost 2 bases; unmatched junction nucleotides: 2. As DNA, the CDR3 is TGTGCCACCAGCAGAGACCGGACAGGGGCCTACGAGCAGTACTTC. Protein sequence: CATSRDRTGAYEQYF.

This rearrangement joins TRBV28 to TRBJ2-4; a possible D gene is TRBD1 (5 bases). The CDR3 is 14 amino acids. The V gene lost 7 bases and the J gene lost 0 bases, with 10 bases spanning the gap. Germline-derived CDR1 and CDR2 are MDHEN and SYDVKM. The CDR3 loop is CASKGFGAKNIQYF. CDR3 nucleotide sequence: TGTGCCAGCAAGGGGTTTGGAGCCAAAAACATTCAGTACTTC.

CDR3 nucleotides: TGTGCCAGTAGTAATGGGGACTCCTACGAGCAGTACTTC. It translates to CASSNGDSYEQYF. The chain recombines TRBV19 with TRBJ2-7, with no clear D. Germline-derived CDR1 and CDR2 are LNHDA and SQIVND (reference sequence). CDR3 length: 13 residues. Trimming took 4 bases from V and 0 from J, leaving 7 bases between them. Drawing the rest from reference TRBV19 and TRBJ2-7, the complete variable domain is DGGITQSPKYLFRKEGQNVTLSCEQNLNHDAMYWYRQDPGQGLRLIYYSQIVNDFQKGDIAEGYSVSREKKESFPLTVTSAQKNPTAFYLCASSNGDSYEQYFGPGTRLTVT.